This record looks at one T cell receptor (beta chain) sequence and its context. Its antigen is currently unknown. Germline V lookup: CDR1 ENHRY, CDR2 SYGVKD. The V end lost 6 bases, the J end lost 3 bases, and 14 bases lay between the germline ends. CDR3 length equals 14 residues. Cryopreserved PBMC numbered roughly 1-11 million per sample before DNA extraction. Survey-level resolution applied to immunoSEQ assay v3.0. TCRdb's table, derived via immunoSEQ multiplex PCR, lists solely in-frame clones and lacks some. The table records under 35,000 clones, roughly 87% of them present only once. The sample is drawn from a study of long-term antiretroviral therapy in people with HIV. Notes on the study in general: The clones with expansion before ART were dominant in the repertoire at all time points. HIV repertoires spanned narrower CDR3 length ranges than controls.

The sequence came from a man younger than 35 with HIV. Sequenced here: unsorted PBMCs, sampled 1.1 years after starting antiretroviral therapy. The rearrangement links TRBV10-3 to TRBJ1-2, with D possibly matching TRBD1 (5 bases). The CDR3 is CAISDGSGHYGYTF. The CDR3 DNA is TGTGCCATCAGCGATGGGTCGGGACACTATGGCTACACCTTC.